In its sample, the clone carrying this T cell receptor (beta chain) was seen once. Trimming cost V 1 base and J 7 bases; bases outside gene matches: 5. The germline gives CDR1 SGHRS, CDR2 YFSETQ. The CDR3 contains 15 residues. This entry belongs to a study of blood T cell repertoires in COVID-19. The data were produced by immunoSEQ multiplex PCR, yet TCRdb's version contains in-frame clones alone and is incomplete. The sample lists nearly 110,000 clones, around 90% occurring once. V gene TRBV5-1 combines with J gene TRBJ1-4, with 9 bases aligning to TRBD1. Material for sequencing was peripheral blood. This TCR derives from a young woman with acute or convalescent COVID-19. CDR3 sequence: CASSLTGGAGEKLFF. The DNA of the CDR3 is TGCGCCAGCAGCTTGACAGGGGGCGCAGGTGAAAAACTGTTTTTT. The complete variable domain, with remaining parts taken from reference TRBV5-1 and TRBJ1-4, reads KAGVTQTPRYLIKTRGQQVTLSCSPISGHRSVSWYQQTPGQGLQFLFEYFSETQRNKGNFPGRFSGRQFSNSRSEMNVSTLELGDSALYLCASSLTGGAGEKLFFGSGTQLSVL.